The rows below give T cell receptor beta chains drawn from one sample of a study of neurological immune-mediated disorders. TCRdb passed the 5' RACE reads through MiXCR, listing each CDR3 protein once. The table has about 60,000 distinct CDR3 sequences, about 3.7% seen once. Sample: PBMCs. All receptors derive from a woman in her fifties or sixties with multiple sclerosis. Each CDR3 is given with its conserved first and last residue. The size entry is marked missing in some rows and otherwise reads once, few, many or a size class.

clone size	V gene	J gene	CDR3 protein
many	TRBV4-1	TRBJ2-1	CASSRPEGTGGANEQFF
many	TRBV20-1	TRBJ2-1	CSARAGGIDEQFF
many	TRBV5-1	TRBJ1-1	CASSSQGSKAEAFF
many	TRBV27	TRBJ1-1	CASSSYPHTEAFF
many	TRBV12-3/TRBV12-4	TRBJ1-2	CASSLGEWDGYTF
many	TRBV7-9	TRBJ2-7	CASSQGLAAYEQYF
many	TRBV5-1	TRBJ2-1	CASRKGTENYNEQFF
NA	TRBV3-1	TRBJ2-7	CASSPIGTSAYEQYF
many	TRBV7-2	TRBJ1-2	CAASGVAYGYTF
few	TRBV11-2	TRBJ2-1	CASSSFFSGTYNEQFF
many	TRBV20-1	TRBJ1-2	CSARPGTELYGYTF
many	TRBV20-1	TRBJ2-1	CSVIGLHSNEQFF
many	TRBV5-1	TRBJ2-5	CASSSDGPYQETQYF
NA	TRBV5-6	TRBJ2-5	CASSLQGGSKETQYF
many	TRBV6-1	TRBJ2-5	CASSEIRGQGLGETQYF
many	TRBV10-3	TRBJ1-2	CAISEPLQGNGYTF
many	TRBV20-1	TRBJ2-1	CSAIAGAEQFF
many	TRBV11-2	TRBJ2-7	CASNRAGGGYEQYF
many	TRBV4-3	TRBJ2-6	CASSQDFGYGANVLTF
many	TRBV4-2	TRBJ1-2	CASSQPGQGMGYTF
many	TRBV29-1	TRBJ1-3	CSVESRPSGNTIYF
NA	TRBV7-9	TRBJ2-3	CASSSRDSERDTQYF
many	TRBV15	TRBJ2-1	CATSNNYNEQFF
many	TRBV20-1	TRBJ1-6	CSASGGKGSPLHF
many	TRBV5-5	TRBJ1-5	CASSFLDSNQPQHF
many	TRBV20-1	TRBJ2-7	CSAGDSYEQYF
many	TRBV15	TRBJ2-5	CATSREGIVGYF
many	TRBV7-7	TRBJ2-5	CASSLVAQGWETQYF
many	TRBV7-9	TRBJ1-2	CASSSNSNYGYTF
many	TRBV24-1	TRBJ2-1	CATSGTSGSSYNEQFF
many	TRBV5-1	TRBJ2-5	CASSARTAQETQYF
many	TRBV5-1	TRBJ1-6	CASSLGQTNSPLHF
many	TRBV7-2	TRBJ2-4	CASSPDRGKNIQYF
many	TRBV6-2/TRBV6-3	TRBJ1-6	CASSYDRYGDPGTSPLHF
few	TRBV20-1	TRBJ2-1	CSARDHANEQFF
many	TRBV9	TRBJ2-1	CASNPSSGSSYNEQFF
many	TRBV24-1	TRBJ2-1	CATSANRGIGNEQFF
many	TRBV5-1	TRBJ2-7	CASSLAGGVYEQYF
few	TRBV19	TRBJ1-6	CASSIRDRGNNSPLNF
many	TRBV20-1	TRBJ2-2	CSANNWDTGELFF
many	TRBV7-9	TRBJ2-7	CASSLGTGGQTYEQYF
many	TRBV5-1	TRBJ2-1	CASSLGQGGEQFF
few	TRBV13	TRBJ2-7	CASSLSGTGSYEQYF
few	TRBV20-1	TRBJ2-7	CSARDSTVPYEQYF
many	TRBV6-5	TRBJ2-7	CASTKGLQGGEQYF
NA	TRBV5-1	TRBJ1-1	CASSLQRGTEAFF
NA	TRBV30	TRBJ1-2	CAWSVQRTSYTF
few	TRBV6-5	TRBJ2-7	CASSARGELEQYF
many	TRBV24-1	TRBJ1-1	CATSSGGTEAFF
NA	TRBV5-1	TRBJ1-4	CASSFGSPEEEKLFF
many	TRBV5-1	TRBJ1-1	CASSVDRGFEAFF
many	TRBV27	TRBJ2-7	CASSPGGGSYEQYF
many	TRBV2	TRBJ2-7	CASTWDRRSIPVEQYF